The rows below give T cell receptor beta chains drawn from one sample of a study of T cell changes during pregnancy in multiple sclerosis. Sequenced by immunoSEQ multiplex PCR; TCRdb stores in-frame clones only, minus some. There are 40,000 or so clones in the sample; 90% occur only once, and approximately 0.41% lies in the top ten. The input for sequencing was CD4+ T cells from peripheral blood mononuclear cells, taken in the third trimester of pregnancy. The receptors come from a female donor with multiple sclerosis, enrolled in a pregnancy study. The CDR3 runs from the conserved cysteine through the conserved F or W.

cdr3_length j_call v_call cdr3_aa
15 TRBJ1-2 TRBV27 CASSLGGAPNYGYTF
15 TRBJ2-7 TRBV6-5 CASSYGAGYLSEQYF
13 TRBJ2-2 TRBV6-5 CASSATVAGELFF
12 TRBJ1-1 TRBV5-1 CASSPAGGEAFF
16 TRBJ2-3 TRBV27 CASSSPLRGQGDTQYF
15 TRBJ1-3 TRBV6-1 CASRAQGPSGNTIYF
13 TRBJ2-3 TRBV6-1 CAFSGDPTDTQYF
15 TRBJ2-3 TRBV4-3 CASSRSRASTDTQYF
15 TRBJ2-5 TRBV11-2 CASSFASGSGETQYF
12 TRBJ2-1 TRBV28 CAGGTGGGEQFF
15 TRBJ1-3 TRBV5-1 CASSPGQPTADTIYF
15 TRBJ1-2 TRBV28 CASSRAGGIIYGYTF
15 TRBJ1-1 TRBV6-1 CASSRRTRENTEAFF
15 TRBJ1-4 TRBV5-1 CATRLSRGVGEKLFF
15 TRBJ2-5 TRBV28 CASSLEQFPRGTQYF
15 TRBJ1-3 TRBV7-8 CASSTGQGTGNTIYF
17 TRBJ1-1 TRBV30 CAWSTWTGTTRNTEAFF
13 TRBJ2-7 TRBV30 CAWSSSGSYEQYF
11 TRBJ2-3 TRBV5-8 CASMGGFSQYF
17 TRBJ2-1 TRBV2 CASSVREGGPSYNEQFF
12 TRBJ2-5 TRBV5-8 CASTLIQETQYF
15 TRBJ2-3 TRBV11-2 CASSFIGGSTDTQYF